These 21 T cell receptor beta chains came from one sample sequenced in a study of early T cells in non-severe SARS-CoV-2 infection. TCRdb itself ran the 5' RACE reads through MiXCR, one entry per CDR3 protein. The sample lists 30,000 to 35,000 distinct CDR3 sequences, under 4.5% occurring once. The sequenced sample was whole blood. These receptors were obtained from an adult who was a healthcare worker with PCR-confirmed SARS-CoV-2 infection or an uninfected control (not recorded which).

This clonotype showed up many times. The junction shows a germline mismatch at one end, possibly a read error. The V and J genes are TRBV11-2 and TRBJ1-1; tentative D call: TRBD1 (6 bases). From germline, CDR1 is SGHAT and CDR2 FQNNGV. CDR3 length: 15 amino acids. Here the CDR3 DNA reads TGTGCCAGCAGGTTAGGGTGGGGGCTGAACACTGAAGCTTTCTTT. It yields the protein CASRLGWGLNTEAFF.

This clonotype was recorded at least ten times. The rearrangement uses TRBV5-5 and TRBJ2-3; D ambiguous. Germline loops: CDR1 SGHKS, CDR2 YYEKEE (reference sequence). The V gene lost 5 bases and the J gene lost 0 bases, with 10 bases spanning the gap. The CDR3 runs 14 residues. The CDR3 DNA sequence: TGTGCCAGCAGTTCCACAACTAGCACAGATACGCAGTATTTT. It specifies CASSSTTSTDTQYF.

In this sample, this clonotype turned up many times. The chain carries TRBV5-6 and TRBJ1-1; 11 nucleotides match TRBD1. This CDR3 spans 13 amino acids. The trim removed 4 bases at V and 11 bases at J, leaving 7 bases unmatched. Per germline, CDR1 SGHDT and CDR2 YYEEEE. The CDR3 sequence: CASSRGQGDGAFF. CDR3 in DNA: TGTGCCAGCAGCCGGGGACAGGGGGACGGGGCTTTCTTT.

This clonotype was seen at least ten times. This chain joins TRBV12-3 or TRBV12-4 and TRBJ2-5; D is unresolved. Trimming pared 8 bases from V and 2 bases from J, leaving 15 bases between. This CDR3 has 14 amino acids. Written as DNA, the CDR3 is TGTGCCAGCCGCTCCTCCCAAGCTCAAGAGACCCAGTACTTC. Its protein is CASRSSQAQETQYF.

The table lists this clonotype with many counts. The chain has TRBV4-2 and TRBJ2-2; the D gene is possibly TRBD2 (5 bases). Germline assignment: CDR1 LGHNA and CDR2 YNFKEQ. This CDR3 region has 17 residues. Trimming shortened V by 0 bases and J by 8 bases, and 19 bases separated the two germline ends. The CDR3 DNA is TGTGCCAGCAGCCAAGAACCGAGCGGTCACCGGGCAGGGGAGCTGTTTTTT. Its protein product is CASSQEPSGHRAGELFF.

This clonotype appeared many times. This chain joins TRBV7-2 and TRBJ2-3; no clear D gene. This CDR3 contains 15 residues. V lost 0 bases, J lost 3 bases, and 10 bases lay in between. Germline V gives CDR1 SGHTA, CDR2 FQGNSA. The CDR3 DNA is TGTGCCAGCAGCTTAGCGTCACGTAGGACAGATACGCAGTATTTT. This translates into CASSLASRRTDTQYF.

V usage is TRBV19 and J usage is TRBJ1-5; no firm D call. The germline V gene encodes CDR1 LNHDA and CDR2 SQIVND (reference sequence). This CDR3 region has 11 residues. V gave up 9 bases and J gave up 7 bases, with 10 bases separating them. The CDR3 coding sequence is TGTGCCAGGGAAGACGGGCAGCCCCAGCATTTT. Translation: CAREDGQPQHF. Full variable domain (rest looked up from reference TRBV19 and TRBJ1-5): DGGITQSPKYLFRKEGQNVTLSCEQNLNHDAMYWYRQDPGQGLRLIYYSQIVNDFQKGDIAEGYSVSREKKESFPLTVTSAQKNPTAFYLCAREDGQPQHFGDGTRLSIL.

This clonotype was counted at least ten times. The chain combines TRBV14 with TRBJ2-3, with D unresolved. V lost 5 bases, J lost 5 bases, and 8 bases lay in between. This CDR3 spans 12 amino acids. Looked up from germline, CDR1 is SGHDN and CDR2 is FVKESK. CDR3 amino acids: CASSEIGDTQYF. Here the CDR3 DNA reads TGTGCCAGCAGCGAGATTGGAGATACGCAGTATTTT.

In its sample, this clonotype was seen a few times. The chain couples TRBV29-1 to TRBJ1-2, with D unresolved. Germline loops: CDR1 SQVTM, CDR2 ANQGSEA. V lost 4 bases, J lost 2 bases, and 17 bases lay in between. The CDR3 has 15 amino acids. The CDR3 protein is CSVGGLTKANYGYTF. The CDR3 coding sequence is TGCAGCGTTGGCGGGCTGACTAAGGCCAACTATGGCTACACCTTC. Full variable domain (missing parts from reference TRBV29-1 and TRBJ1-2): SAVISQKPSRDICQRGTSLTIQCQVDSQVTMMFWYRQQPGQSLTLIATANQGSEATYESGFVIDKFPISRPNLTFSTLTVSNMSPEDSSIYLCSVGGLTKANYGYTFGSGTRLTVV.

This clonotype has ten or more counts. The rearrangement links TRBV28 to TRBJ2-5, with 10 bases matching TRBD2. The V gene end was trimmed by 3 bases and the J gene end by 2 bases; junction bases not matched to a gene: 6. Germline CDR1 MDHEN, CDR2 SYDVKM. The CDR3 runs to 16 residues. The CDR3 region has the DNA TGTGCCAGCAGTTTGACCGGGACTAGCGAGCAAGAGACCCAGTACTTC. It translates to CASSLTGTSEQETQYF.

This clonotype was observed many times. V usage is TRBV27 and J usage is TRBJ2-7; D may be TRBD1 or TRBD2 (5 bases each). Germline V gene sequence: CDR1 MNHEY, CDR2 SMNVEV (reference sequence). V lost 6 bases to trimming and J lost 3 bases, with 18 bases between them. The CDR3 spans 15 residues. The DNA of the CDR3 is TGTGCCAGCAGCCCCGGGACCCCGAAGGTCTACGAGCAGTACTTC. Its protein is CASSPGTPKVYEQYF.

This clonotype has ten or more counts. The chain employs TRBV6-5 and TRBJ2-1, with 11 nucleotides matching TRBD2. Germline CDR1 MNHEY, CDR2 SVGAGI. Trimming cost V 6 bases and J 5 bases; bases outside gene matches: 6. The CDR3 length is 15 residues. CDR3 DNA: TGTGCCAGCAGCTCCGGGACTAGCGGTAACAATGAGCAGTTCTTC. Protein product: CASSSGTSGNNEQFF.

The table lists this clonotype with many counts. J is TRBJ1-5 and V is TRBV29-1; D may be TRBD1 (5 bases). The germline V gene has CDR1 SQVTM and CDR2 ANQGSEA. The CDR3 length is 13 residues. V lost 1 base to trimming and J lost 7 bases, with 11 bases between them. The CDR3 is CSVEGRAGQPQHF. The CDR3 bases are TGCAGCGTTGAAGGCAGGGCTGGCCAGCCCCAGCATTTT.

This clonotype was seen at least ten times. CDR3 nucleotides: TGTGCTAGTGGTTTGGCCTCGGACAGTTATAGCAATCAGCCCCAGCATTTT. This gives the protein CASGLASDSYSNQPQHF. The rearrangement joins TRBV12-5 to TRBJ1-5; weak D call: TRBD1 (6 bases). Deletions cut 1 base from V and 0 bases from J, with 13 bases between. Germline loops: CDR1 LGHNT, CDR2 FRNRAP. This CDR3 contains 17 residues.

This clonotype was recorded many times. The chain links TRBV7-2 to TRBJ2-2, with 7 bases lining up with TRBD1. The V segment lost 9 bases and the J segment 4 bases; nucleotides outside the gene matches: 5. The CDR3 is 13 amino acids. Germline V gene sequence: CDR1 SGHTA, CDR2 FQGNSA. The CDR3 is CASVQGSTGELFF. CDR3 bases: TGTGCCAGTGTACAGGGGAGCACCGGGGAGCTGTTTTTT. Full variable domain (remainder filled in from reference TRBV7-2 and TRBJ2-2): GAGVSQSPSNKVTEKGKDVELRCDPISGHTALYWYRQSLGQGLEFLIYFQGNSAPDKSGLPSDRFSAERTGGSVSTLTIQRTQQEDSAVYLCASVQGSTGELFFGEGSRLTVL.

This clonotype came up many times. The chain couples TRBV7-9 to TRBJ2-1, with 10 bases identical to TRBD1. J lost 7 bases, V lost 5 bases, and 5 bases had no gene match. Germline CDR1 and CDR2: SEHNR and FQNEAQ (reference sequence). The CDR3 is 14 residues long. CDR3 residues: CASSPDRGPNEQFF. CDR3 DNA: TGTGCCAGCAGCCCCGACAGGGGGCCGAATGAGCAGTTCTTC.

This clonotype has at least ten counts. This chain uses TRBV10-3 with TRBJ1-1; TRBD1 matches 9 bases. Trimming removed 4 bases from V and 1 base from J; junction bases left unmatched: 7. The germline gives CDR1 ENHRY, CDR2 SYGVKD. The CDR3 totals 16 residues. CDR3 nucleotide sequence: TGTGCCATCAGTGGAGGACAGGGGCGCGGGAACACTGAAGCTTTCTTT. It encodes CAISGGQGRGNTEAFF.

The chain couples TRBV4-1 to TRBJ2-6; a possible D gene is TRBD1 (5 bases). V lost 0 bases and J lost 0, with 9 bases in between. The length of the CDR3 is 17 residues. CDR1 is MGHRA, CDR2 YSYEKL, per germline. As DNA, the CDR3 is TGCGCCAGCAGCCAAGATTTAAGGGGCTCTGGGGCCAACGTCCTGACTTTC. Its translation is CASSQDLRGSGANVLTF.

In its sample, this clonotype was seen many times. The V call is TRBV7-6, the J call TRBJ2-2; no definite D call. Germline V gene lookup returns CDR1 SGHVS and CDR2 FNYEAQ. Trimming removed 2 bases at V and 4 bases at J, with 14 bases between. CDR3 length: 16 residues. CDR3 nucleotides: TGTGCCAGCAGCTTACAGGCCAGCAAAGGCACCGGGGAGCTGTTTTTT. The encoded protein is CASSLQASKGTGELFF. Full variable domain (rest looked up from reference TRBV7-6 and TRBJ2-2): GAGVSQSPRYKVTKRGQDVALRCDPISGHVSLYWYRQALGQGPEFLTYFNYEAQQDKSGLPNDRFSAERPEGSISTLTIQRTEQRDSAMYRCASSLQASKGTGELFFGEGSRLTVL.

This clonotype came up many times. At one boundary the junction diverges from the germline segment, which might be a read error. The chain has TRBV7-7 and TRBJ2-5, with 9 nucleotides matching TRBD1. Per the germline V gene, CDR1 is SSHAT and CDR2 is FNYEAQ (reference sequence). The CDR3 totals 15 residues. The CDR3 DNA sequence: TGTGCTAGCAGCGTCGGACAGGGGTCAGGAGAGACCCAGTACTTC. Translated: CASSVGQGSGETQYF.

This clonotype has ten or more counts. The genes are TRBV6-5 and TRBJ2-7; TRBD1 agrees at 8 bases. Trimming cost V 6 bases and J 5 bases; bases outside gene matches: 3. Germline CDR1 is MNHEY and CDR2 is SVGAGI. The length of the CDR3 is 12 residues. The CDR3 region is CASSRDRNEQYF. CDR3 nucleotides: TGTGCCAGCAGCCGGGACAGGAACGAGCAGTACTTC.